These 25 T cell receptor beta chains were sequenced from one sample in a study of blood T cells in healthy people across ages. A sample-barcoded 5' primer and a J-beta primer mix were used in a second PCR of about 6 to 11 cycles. A single record per CDR3 protein comes from TCRdb applying MiXCR to the 5' RACE reads. The table shows more than 900,000 distinct CDR3 sequences, with almost 25% occurring only once. These data were likewise used in another study, on T cells of mothers and their children.

Specimen: blood. The receptors come from a girl aged 2-15 years in good health.

There are a few counts of this clonotype. The rearrangement joins TRBV3-1 to TRBJ1-4; weak D call: TRBD1 (5 bases). V was trimmed by 0 bases and J by 6 bases, leaving 14 bases between them. The CDR3 runs to 16 residues. Germline CDR1 LGHDT, CDR2 YNNKEL (reference sequence). In DNA form, the CDR3 reads TGTGCCAGCAGCCAAGATCGGGGGTGGTTATATGAAAAACTGTTTTTT. This translates into CASSQDRGWLYEKLFF.

This clonotype was seen many times. This rearrangement joins TRBV2 to TRBJ2-4; maybe TRBD1 (6 bases). Between the trimmed V and J ends, which lost 4 bases and 4 bases, there was a span of 11 bases. This CDR3 is 14 amino acids long. From germline, CDR1 is SNHLY and CDR2 FYNNEI. The CDR3 nucleotides are TGTGCCAGCAGTGTATTACAGGGTAAAAACATTCAGTACTTC. Translated: CASSVLQGKNIQYF.

This clonotype appeared a few times. V gene TRBV20-1 combines with J gene TRBJ2-7, with TRBD2 matching 10 bases. V lost 3 bases to trimming and J lost 3 bases; unmatched junction nucleotides: 2. The CDR3 loop spans 13 amino acids. Germline lookup yields CDR1 DFQATT and CDR2 SNEGSKA (reference sequence). The CDR3 spells CSASPSGSYEQYF. In DNA form, the CDR3 reads TGCAGTGCTAGCCCTAGCGGGAGCTACGAGCAGTACTTC.

A few counts support this clonotype. The rearrangement joins TRBV29-1 to TRBJ2-7; D perhaps matches TRBD2 (5 bases). Germline assignment: CDR1 SQVTM and CDR2 ANQGSEA. There are 12 residues in the CDR3. The V end lost 0 bases, the J end lost 4 bases, and 7 bases lay between the germline ends. The CDR3 DNA sequence: TGCAGCGTTGAAGATTCGGGGTACGAGCAGTACTTC. As protein: CSVEDSGYEQYF.

This clonotype was seen ten or more times. The chain couples TRBV6-1 to TRBJ1-6, with TRBD1 matching over 9 bases. The germline V gene encodes CDR1 MNHNS and CDR2 SASEGT. The CDR3 has 19 residues. V lost 5 bases to trimming and J lost 9 bases; unmatched junction nucleotides: 20. CDR3 DNA sequence: TGTGCCAGCAGTCCCACAGGGGGCGAGGTGAGGCGGGTCCGTTCACCCCTCCACTTT. Protein sequence: CASSPTGGEVRRVRSPLHF.

The V and J genes are TRBV5-6 and TRBJ1-1; 9 nucleotides line up with TRBD1. CDR1 is SGHDT and CDR2 is YYEEEE in the germline V gene. Trimming cost V 4 bases and J 3 bases; bases outside gene matches: 7. The CDR3 contains 15 residues. The CDR3 here is CASSATGGVYTEAFF. CDR3 sequence (DNA): TGTGCCAGCAGCGCAACAGGGGGCGTTTACACTGAAGCTTTCTTT.

The chain uses TRBV12-3 or TRBV12-4 and TRBJ2-7, with TRBD2 matching 7 bases. Trimming at V came to 5 bases and at J to 6 bases, leaving 10 bases not matched to a gene. This CDR3 is built from 14 residues. Here the CDR3 reads CASSTLTSPGEQYF. CDR3 in DNA: TGTGCCAGCAGTACCTTGACTAGCCCCGGCGAGCAGTACTTC.

Worth noting for this clonotype: One end of the junction fails to match germline, which may point to a read error. This chain joins TRBV7-3 and TRBJ2-3, with D possibly being TRBD2 (6 bases). The CDR3 sequence is 13 residues long. Germline V gene data show CDR1 as SGHTA and CDR2 as FQGTGA. Here the CDR3 reads CDSSLLRGDTQYF. CDR3 nucleotide sequence: TGTGACAGCAGCTTACTGCGGGGAGATACGCAGTATTTT. The whole variable domain, filled in from reference TRBV7-3 and TRBJ2-3, reads GAGVSQTPSNKVTEKGKYVELRCDPISGHTALYWYRQSLGQGPEFLIYFQGTGAADDSGLPNDRFFAVRPEGSVSTLKIQRTERGDSAVYLCDSSLLRGDTQYFGPGTRLTVL.

This clonotype was counted between two and nine times. This rearrangement joins TRBV29-1 to TRBJ2-1; D may correspond to TRBD1 or TRBD2 (5 bases each). The CDR3 extends over 14 amino acids. The germline V gene encodes CDR1 SQVTM and CDR2 ANQGSEA. Trimming left V 6 bases short and J 3 bases short, with 15 bases between. Written as DNA, the CDR3 is TGCAGCGTCGAGGGGCTAGTATTCTACAATGAGCAGTTCTTC. Translated: CSVEGLVFYNEQFF.

This chain joins TRBV20-1 and TRBJ2-5; 8 bases align to TRBD2. CDR1 is DFQATT, CDR2 SNEGSKA, per germline (reference sequence). The CDR3 consists of 11 residues. Unmatched junction bases numbered 7, after V lost 8 bases and J lost 8 bases. CDR3 sequence: CSLTSAVTQYF. CDR3 coding DNA: TGCAGTCTGACTAGCGCGGTAACCCAGTACTTC.

This clonotype was picked up a small number of times. The chain is built from TRBV10-3 and TRBJ2-1; 7 positions match TRBD1. Germline V gene lookup returns CDR1 ENHRY and CDR2 SYGVKD. The junction had 3 bases not matched to a gene; V was cut back by 0 bases and J by 7 bases. CDR3 length: 14 amino acids. CDR3 bases: TGTGCCATCAGTGAGTCGAACAGGGGAAATGAGCAGTTCTTC. It encodes CAISESNRGNEQFF.

V and J are TRBV2 and TRBJ2-1; 12 nucleotides align to TRBD2. CDR1 and CDR2 from the germline V gene are SNHLY and FYNNEI. Trimming at V came to 11 bases and at J to 8 bases, leaving 10 bases not matched to a gene. CDR3 length: 14 residues. CDR3 sequence: CAGRLAGDQDEQFF. The CDR3, as DNA: TGTGCCGGTCGACTAGCGGGAGATCAGGATGAGCAGTTCTTC. The complete variable domain, with remaining parts taken from reference TRBV2 and TRBJ2-1, reads EPEVTQTPSHQVTQMGQEVILRCVPISNHLYFYWYRQILGQKVEFLVSFYNNEISEKSEIFDDQFSVERPDGSNFTLKIRSTKLEDSAMYFCAGRLAGDQDEQFFGPGTRLTVL.

This clonotype was counted a few times. This chain links TRBV4-3 with TRBJ2-5, with TRBD2 identical over 10 bases. The CDR3 loop spans 20 amino acids. Germline values: CDR1 LGHNA, CDR2 YSLEER. V was pared by 2 bases and J by 5 bases, with 20 bases of the junction left unmatched. In DNA, the CDR3 is TGCGCCAGCAGCCAAACCCCAGGAGCAGGAGGGACTAGCGATGATGAGACCCAGTACTTC. Protein sequence: CASSQTPGAGGTSDDETQYF.

The chain has TRBV4-1 and TRBJ2-5, with 12 bases identical to TRBD2. Germline values: CDR1 MGHRA, CDR2 YSYEKL. The CDR3 covers 17 residues. Trimming took 2 bases from V and 2 from J; bases not matched to a gene: 6. The CDR3 bases are TGCGCCAGCAGCCAAACGGGACTAGCGGGCTATCAAGAGACCCAGTACTTC. This codes for CASSQTGLAGYQETQYF.

This clonotype has more than one count but fewer than ten. The rearrangement uses TRBV4-1 and TRBJ2-1; TRBD1 is a possible D gene (6 bases). V shed 0 bases and J shed 0 bases, with 18 bases lying between them. This CDR3 contains 19 residues. In germline, CDR1 is MGHRA, CDR2 YSYEKL. In DNA, the CDR3 is TGCGCCAGCAGCCAAGACCCGAAGCGACAGGCGAGCTCCTACAATGAGCAGTTCTTC. Translation: CASSQDPKRQASSYNEQFF.

This rearrangement joins TRBV29-1 to TRBJ1-1; maybe TRBD1 (5 bases). There are 15 residues in the CDR3. V lost 2 bases and J 1 base, leaving 14 bases between the germline ends. Looked up from germline, CDR1 is SQVTM and CDR2 is ANQGSEA. The CDR3 bases are TGCAGCGTTGAACGATGGGGGACGGAGAACACTGAAGCTTTCTTT. Amino acid sequence: CSVERWGTENTEAFF.

The J gene is TRBJ2-7, the V gene TRBV24-1, with D hard to call. The germline CDR1 and CDR2 sequences are KGHDR and SFDVKD. The germline V and J ends were trimmed by 4 bases and 4 bases, with 7 bases remaining between them. The CDR3 runs 12 residues. The CDR3 loop is CATSDGSYEQYF. Written as DNA, the CDR3 is TGTGCCACCAGTGACGGTTCGTACGAGCAGTACTTC.

There are a few counts of this clonotype. The genes are TRBV27 and TRBJ2-5; 9 bases match TRBD2. Gene TRBJ2-1 matches the end of the DNA better, so the J call may be wrong. This CDR3 is built from 18 residues. The V gene's germline CDR1 is MNHEY and CDR2 SMNVEV (reference sequence). In nucleotides, the CDR3 is TGTGCCAGCAGTTTTGGGGGCTGGGGGACTAGCCCGAACAATGAGCAGTTCTTC. This gives the protein CASSFGGWGTSPNNEQFF.

V usage is TRBV5-6 and J usage is TRBJ2-7, with D hard to call. This CDR3 contains 14 residues. V shed 4 bases and J shed 4 bases, with 15 bases lying between them. Germline assignment: CDR1 SGHDT and CDR2 YYEEEE. For the CDR3, the DNA is TGTGCCAGCAGCACCGGCGTCCAAATTTACGAGCAGTACTTC. Protein: CASSTGVQIYEQYF.

The chain links TRBV29-1 to TRBJ1-2; 9 nucleotides agree with TRBD1. The germline CDR1 and CDR2 sequences are SQVTM and ANQGSEA. This CDR3 has 14 residues. V shed 6 bases and J 4 bases; nucleotides not matched to a gene: 9. Here the CDR3 DNA reads TGCAGCGTCTACCGGGACAGGGATGCCTATGGCTACACCTTC. Protein: CSVYRDRDAYGYTF.

V and J are TRBV18 and TRBJ2-1; 7 bases are a match to TRBD1. Germline V CDR1 and CDR2: KGHSH, LQKENI. Unmatched junction bases numbered 5, after V lost 0 bases and J lost 0 bases. This CDR3 has 17 residues. The CDR3 here is CASSPPAGTDSYNEQFF. The CDR3 region has the DNA TGTGCCAGCTCACCACCGGCCGGGACAGACTCCTACAATGAGCAGTTCTTC.

This clonotype was recorded a few times. The V call is TRBV12-3 or TRBV12-4, the J call TRBJ2-5; possibly TRBD2 for D (5 bases). The J call is uncertain, as TRBJ2-1 better fits the DNA end. CDR3 length equals 13 residues. The CDR3 loop reads CASSSLGENEQFF. DNA for the CDR3: TGTGCCAGCAGTTCCCTCGGGGAAAATGAGCAGTTCTTC.

This clonotype was seen a handful of times. The rearrangement joins TRBV3-1 to TRBJ2-7; possible D gene TRBD1, 6 bases. V gave up 0 bases and J gave up 3 bases, with 12 bases separating them. The CDR3 loop spans 15 amino acids. Germline V lookup: CDR1 LGHDT, CDR2 YNNKEL (reference sequence). The chain's CDR3 is CASSQEGARFYEQYF. The CDR3 DNA is TGTGCCAGCAGCCAAGAGGGGGCCAGATTCTACGAGCAGTACTTC.

This clonotype showed up just a few times. V gene TRBV28 combines with J gene TRBJ2-1; 7 bases fit TRBD2. The germline V gene has CDR1 MDHEN and CDR2 SYDVKM. Germline trimming cut 7 bases from V and 4 bases from J; bases unmatched to any gene: 7. This CDR3 spans 14 amino acids. The CDR3 is CASKNSGSYNEQFF. CDR3 bases: TGTGCCAGCAAAAATAGCGGGTCATACAATGAGCAGTTCTTC.

This chain joins TRBV19 and TRBJ2-5; D gene unclear. CDR1 is LNHDA and CDR2 is SQIVND in the germline V gene (reference sequence). The length of the CDR3 is 15 residues. The V gene lost 2 bases and the J gene lost 8 bases, with 18 bases spanning the gap. The CDR3 region is CASSIYYSGMDTQYF. The CDR3 DNA sequence: TGTGCCAGTAGTATATACTACAGTGGAATGGATACCCAGTACTTC.